Shown below are 15 T cell receptor beta chains from a single sample sequenced in a study of blood T cells in healthy people across ages. For the second PCR, which ran for roughly 7 to 11 cycles, a sample-barcoded 5' primer and a J-beta primer mix were used. TCRdb independently ran MiXCR on the 5' RACE reads; one entry per CDR3 protein. This sample has about 640,000 distinct CDR3 sequences; 58% occur once, and the top ten carry approximately 40%. Sequenced: blood. The receptor set was obtained from a man aged 55-75 years in good health.

This clonotype was seen a handful of times. The chain has TRBV20-1 and TRBJ1-1, with D hard to call. The ends were cut back, 6 bases at V and 3 bases at J, with 11 bases in the middle. The CDR3 has 12 amino acids. The germline gives CDR1 DFQATT, CDR2 SNEGSKA (reference sequence). The CDR3 DNA reads TGCAGTGCCCGCACCATCTACACTGAAGCTTTCTTT. Protein product: CSARTIYTEAFF.

This clonotype appeared a few times. The genes are TRBV29-1 and TRBJ2-5; D may be TRBD2 (6 bases). Germline CDR1 reads SQVTM; CDR2 reads ANQGSEA. This CDR3 region has 13 residues. Between the trimmed V and J ends, which lost 7 bases and 2 bases, there was a span of 14 bases. The DNA of the CDR3 is TGCAGCGGTTGGGACTTTAAGCAAGAGACCCAGTACTTC. Its translation: CSGWDFKQETQYF.

This clonotype turned up a few times. The V and J genes are TRBV20-1 and TRBJ1-5; D might be TRBD1 (5 bases). This CDR3 contains 14 residues. The ends were cut back, 3 bases at V and 4 bases at J, with 13 bases in the middle. CDR1 is DFQATT and CDR2 is SNEGSKA in the germline V gene (reference sequence). CDR3 bases: TGCAGTGCTAGGGCAGGGCATCTAAATCAGCCCCAGCATTTT. Protein product: CSARAGHLNQPQHF.

CDR3 nucleotides: TGTGCCAGCAGCTTGCCGTTGGGACGCAGTAAAGAGACCCAGTACTTC. Residues: CASSLPLGRSKETQYF. The rearrangement links TRBV5-4 to TRBJ2-5, with D perhaps matching TRBD1 or TRBD2 (5 bases each). In germline, CDR1 is SGHNT, CDR2 YYREEE (reference sequence). Trimming left V 1 base short and J 3 bases short, with 16 bases between. The CDR3 runs to 16 residues.

The V gene is TRBV20-1, the J gene TRBJ2-4; D gene unclear. TRBJ2-7 explains the end of the DNA better; the J call may be wrong. This CDR3 is built from 12 residues. In germline, CDR1 is DFQATT, CDR2 SNEGSKA (reference sequence). The CDR3: CSARPNVYEQYF. The CDR3, as DNA: TGCAGTGCTAGACCCAACGTCTACGAGCAGTACTTC.

This clonotype was seen a single time. In DNA, the CDR3 is TGTGCCAGCAGTCGCCGGGACAGGGGCGGGGCCGGGGAGCTGTTTTTT. This translates into CASSRRDRGGAGELFF. V usage is TRBV28 and J usage is TRBJ2-2; 10 bases map to TRBD1. CDR3 length equals 16 residues. Trimming removed 5 bases from V and 6 bases from J; junction bases left unmatched: 9. Per the germline V gene, CDR1 is MDHEN and CDR2 is SYDVKM. Complete variable domain (other parts from reference TRBV28 and TRBJ2-2): DVKVTQSSRYLVKRTGEKVFLECVQDMDHENMFWYRQDPGLGLRLIYFSYDVKMKEKGDIPEGYSVSREKKERFSLILESASTNQTSMYLCASSRRDRGGAGELFFGEGSRLTVL.

The V call is TRBV25-1, the J call TRBJ1-2; TRBD1 aligns across 7 bases. The germline V gene has CDR1 MGHDK and CDR2 SYGVNS. V dropped 10 bases and J dropped 5; count of bases not matched to a gene: 10. The CDR3 has 13 residues. Written as DNA, the CDR3 is TGTGCCACCCGAGGGGGCGCCGGATATGGCTACACCTTC. Translating it yields CATRGGAGYGYTF.

This clonotype was seen only once. The V and J genes are TRBV5-1 and TRBJ2-4; no reliable D call. The J call could be wrong; TRBJ2-5 is a better fit for the DNA end. This CDR3 region has 13 residues. The germline V gene encodes CDR1 SGHRS and CDR2 YFSETQ. In DNA, the CDR3 is TGCGCCAGCAGCCGGTCTAGACCGGAGACCCAGTACTTC. Amino acid sequence: CASSRSRPETQYF.

J is TRBJ2-5 and V is TRBV20-1; TRBD2 matches 9 bases. The V gene's germline CDR1 is DFQATT and CDR2 SNEGSKA (reference sequence). The CDR3 spans 17 residues. V lost 0 bases, J lost 11 bases, and 19 bases stayed unmatched. Here the CDR3 reads CSARDLRGAGGSNEQYF. The CDR3 nucleotides are TGCAGTGCTAGAGATCTACGGGGTGCGGGGGGGTCCAATGAGCAGTACTTC.

This chain connects TRBV12-3 or TRBV12-4 to TRBJ1-1, with D hard to call. CDR3 length: 13 amino acids. Trimming removed 4 bases at V and 0 bases at J, with 6 bases between. The CDR3 DNA is TGTGCCAGCAGTTCGGCAATGAACACTGAAGCTTTCTTT. Amino acid sequence: CASSSAMNTEAFF.

This clonotype was counted a single time. The gene calls are TRBV5-1 and TRBJ2-5; TRBD1 matches 9 bases. Germline-derived CDR1 and CDR2 are SGHRS and YFSETQ. This CDR3 contains 14 residues. V was clipped by 4 bases and J by 6 bases; unmatched bases: 7. CDR3 in DNA: TGCGCCAGCAGCGCCGGACAGGGGTTAAAGACCCAGTACTTC. Residues: CASSAGQGLKTQYF.

This clonotype was detected many times. The chain links TRBV29-1 to TRBJ2-7, with TRBD1 identical over 7 bases. The CDR3 runs 13 residues. Germline CDR1 reads SQVTM; CDR2 reads ANQGSEA. The junction had 3 bases not matched to a gene; V was cut back by 4 bases and J by 0 bases. As DNA, the CDR3 is TGCAGCGTTGGTAGGACAGGCTCCTACGAGCAGTACTTC. Translation: CSVGRTGSYEQYF.

The chain links TRBV4-2 to TRBJ2-3; 15 bases line up with TRBD2. The CDR3 runs 16 residues. V dropped 4 bases and J dropped 5; count of bases not matched to a gene: 4. Looked up from germline, CDR1 is LGHNA and CDR2 is YNFKEQ. CDR3 in amino acids: CASSRGLAGGRDTQYF. The CDR3 nucleotides read TGTGCCAGCAGCCGAGGACTAGCGGGGGGGCGAGATACGCAGTATTTT.

This chain joins TRBV2 and TRBJ2-7; the D gene is possibly TRBD2 (7 bases). The CDR3 spans 14 residues. Trimming left V 8 bases short and J 5 bases short, with 19 bases between. CDR1 is SNHLY, CDR2 FYNNEI, per germline. The DNA for the CDR3 is TGTGCCAGCGGGGAGGGGGGAGGGCTCAACGAGCAGTACTTC. Its protein is CASGEGGGLNEQYF.

There are a few counts of this clonotype. This chain uses TRBV6-5 with TRBJ1-1; D not certain. CDR1 is MNHEY, CDR2 SVGAGI, per germline. The CDR3 covers 11 residues. CDR3 amino acids: CASRGNTEAFF. CDR3 coding DNA: TGTGCTTCGCGGGGGAACACTGAAGCTTTCTTT.